This TCR beta chain was sequenced in a study of tumor-infiltrating lymphocytes in primary liver carcinoma. Study-wide results and caveats: Against blood, tumors held a significantly higher top-250-clone fraction (p = 0.039).

Remarks on this clonotype: The antigen is undetermined. A much larger clone lies one base from this, so it may be a read error.

This CDR3 contains 16 residues. Germline CDR1 and CDR2: MNHNS and SASEGT. The blood RNA (from unsorted whole blood) was obtained, and germline DNA was also extracted. Researchers generated TCR beta cDNA from roughly 510 ng of total RNA, relying on a constant-region primer. Slightly modified ARM-PCR served as the procedure for the TCR beta libraries. These libraries came from three rounds of nested multiplex PCR. Two initial PCR rounds of approximately 10 cycles each paired TRBV1-TRBV30 forward primers with a C-beta reverse primer. TCRdb re-called the multiplex PCR reads with MiXCR, one entry per CDR3 protein. The repertoire holds 310,000 or so distinct CDR3 sequences, with roughly three fifths as singletons.

This chain joins TRBV6-1 and TRBJ2-5; no firm D call. The sample was peripheral blood. The sequence came from a woman aged 25 to 45 with primary liver carcinoma and hepatitis B virus infection. CDR3 sequence: CASGEGVGRWAETQYF. In nucleotides, the CDR3 is TGTGCCAGCGGTGAAGGAGTTGGACGATGGGCGGAGACCCAGTACTTC.